The next 27 T cell receptor beta chains were all read from a single sample in a study of T-cell reconstitution after alpha-beta-depleted transplantation in children. A TCRbeta library incorporating unique molecular identifiers was prepared. TCRdb independently ran MiXCR on the PCR reads; one entry per CDR3 protein. The sample yields hundreds of thousands of distinct CDR3 sequences, around 13% seen once. Sequences were derived from PBMCs, sampled before TCRalphabeta/CD19-depleted stem cell transplant. The receptor source for this set is a girl aged 2 to 9 with congenital amegakaryocytic thrombocytopenia, due to receive a stem cell transplant.

This clonotype has a handful of counts. The CDR3 DNA follows: TGCGCCAGCAGCTTGGAGCGGCGGGATTGGAACGCCAAAAACATTCAGTACTTC. Protein: CASSLERRDWNAKNIQYF. The chain employs TRBV5-1 and TRBJ2-4; D is possibly TRBD2 (6 bases). Germline V CDR1 and CDR2: SGHRS, YFSETQ. This CDR3 is built from 18 residues. The V end lost 0 bases, the J end lost 1 base, and 17 bases lay between the germline ends.

The chain uses TRBV2 and TRBJ2-5; TRBD2 aligns across 8 bases. Trimming removed 6 bases from V and 2 bases from J; junction bases left unmatched: 11. The CDR3 is 16 residues long. CDR1 and CDR2 (germline): SNHLY, FYNNEI. CDR3 bases: TGTGCCAGCAGGACTCTCGGGGGGGATGAACAAGAGACCCAGTACTTC. Its protein product is CASRTLGGDEQETQYF.

V is TRBV4-1 and J is TRBJ1-2, with TRBD1 matching over 9 bases. This CDR3 region has 16 residues. Germline-derived CDR1 and CDR2 are MGHRA and YSYEKL. V was pared by 6 bases and J by 4 bases, with 12 bases of the junction left unmatched. The CDR3 nucleotides read TGCGCCAGCAGGAACACAGGGGGCGCGGCGGGCTATGGCTACACCTTC. It encodes CASRNTGGAAGYGYTF.

This clonotype was observed at least ten times. The gene calls are TRBV5-1 and TRBJ2-1; D unresolved. Germline V gene data show CDR1 as SGHRS and CDR2 as YFSETQ. This CDR3 contains 15 residues. V dropped 0 bases and J dropped 3 bases, with 10 bases sitting between them. CDR3 sequence (DNA): TGCGCCAGCAGCTTGGTGGCGGATTACTACAATGAGCAGTTCTTC. Amino acids: CASSLVADYYNEQFF.

This clonotype was detected many times. V and J are TRBV28 and TRBJ1-2; D unresolved. The CDR3 has 14 amino acids. Trimming removed 2 bases from V and 5 bases from J, with 12 bases in between. CDR1 is MDHEN, CDR2 SYDVKM, per germline. CDR3 loop: CASSLGARMYGYTF. The CDR3 bases are TGTGCCAGCAGTTTAGGCGCCAGGATGTATGGCTACACCTTC.

The CDR3 DNA reads as TGCGCCAGCAGCTTTAGACTAGCGGGACACACAGATACGCAGTATTTT. Its protein product is CASSFRLAGHTDTQYF. The chain has TRBV5-1 and TRBJ2-3; 11 nucleotides align to TRBD2. The V segment lost 2 bases and the J segment 2 bases; nucleotides outside the gene matches: 4. This CDR3 contains 16 residues. In germline, CDR1 is SGHRS, CDR2 YFSETQ.

The V gene is TRBV5-1, the J gene TRBJ2-2, with D perhaps assigned TRBD1 or TRBD2 (5 bases each). The germline V gene has CDR1 SGHRS and CDR2 YFSETQ. The CDR3 has 17 amino acids. V lost 8 bases and J 1 base, leaving 21 bases between the germline ends. The CDR3 region has the DNA TGCGCCAGTGCCGATATAGGGGAGACTATGAACACCGGGGAGCTGTTTTTT. It yields the protein CASADIGETMNTGELFF.

This clonotype was seen at least ten times. The V and J genes are TRBV5-1 and TRBJ1-1, with a tentative D call TRBD1 (5 bases). Per germline, CDR1 SGHRS and CDR2 YFSETQ. The CDR3 extends over 19 amino acids. Trimming took 4 bases from V and 3 from J, leaving 28 bases between them. The CDR3 DNA follows: TGCGCCAGCAGCCCGGGCCCCCGTGGGGCGATCAGAGAGGACACTGAAGCTTTCTTT. The encoded protein is CASSPGPRGAIREDTEAFF. Filled out from reference TRBV5-1 and TRBJ1-1, the complete variable domain reads KAGVTQTPRYLIKTRGQQVTLSCSPISGHRSVSWYQQTPGQGLQFLFEYFSETQRNKGNFPGRFSGRQFSNSRSEMNVSTLELGDSALYLCASSPGPRGAIREDTEAFFGQGTRLTVV.

This clonotype was found many times. The chain uses TRBV7-9 and TRBJ2-1; 8 nucleotides match TRBD1. Looked up from germline, CDR1 is SEHNR and CDR2 is FQNEAQ (reference sequence). The CDR3 consists of 16 residues. The ends lost 5 bases at V and 5 bases at J; junction bases unmatched: 11. The CDR3 DNA follows: TGTGCCAGCAGCAGCAACCGGGACAGGAGCAACAATGAGCAGTTCTTC. This encodes CASSSNRDRSNNEQFF.

This clonotype was observed a handful of times. The chain employs TRBV20-1 and TRBJ1-2, with 8 bases aligning to TRBD1. The CDR3 loop spans 15 amino acids. CDR1 is DFQATT, CDR2 SNEGSKA, per germline (reference sequence). V lost 0 bases and J lost 4; bases outside the gene matches: 7. The CDR3 reads CSARDSKDRGYGYTF. CDR3 DNA: TGCAGTGCTAGAGACTCTAAAGACAGGGGCTATGGCTACACCTTC.

There are a few counts of this clonotype. This rearrangement joins TRBV3-1 to TRBJ2-1; D unclear. Germline values: CDR1 LGHDT, CDR2 YNNKEL (reference sequence). V lost 0 bases, J lost 2 bases, and 2 bases lay in between. The CDR3 runs 13 residues. This CDR3 is CASSQEPYNEQFF. For the CDR3, the DNA is TGTGCCAGCAGCCAAGAACCCTACAATGAGCAGTTCTTC.

This clonotype has ten or more counts. The J gene is TRBJ2-2, the V gene TRBV5-1, with D hard to call. V lost 6 bases and J lost 3, with 12 bases in between. Germline-derived CDR1 and CDR2 are SGHRS and YFSETQ. The CDR3 loop spans 14 amino acids. CDR3 sequence reads: CASTSIGDTGELFF. CDR3 coding DNA: TGCGCCAGCACCTCCATCGGAGACACCGGGGAGCTGTTTTTT. Variable domain in full (rest from reference TRBV5-1 and TRBJ2-2): KAGVTQTPRYLIKTRGQQVTLSCSPISGHRSVSWYQQTPGQGLQFLFEYFSETQRNKGNFPGRFSGRQFSNSRSEMNVSTLELGDSALYLCASTSIGDTGELFFGEGSRLTVL.

At least ten counts were recorded for this clonotype. This chain links TRBV7-9 with TRBJ1-1; D not resolved. There are 14 residues in the CDR3. V was pared by 2 bases and J by 4 bases, with 11 bases between. Germline lookup yields CDR1 SEHNR and CDR2 FQNEAQ (reference sequence). The CDR3 DNA sequence: TGTGCCAGCAGCTTATCTCAAAGGGCCACTGAAGCTTTCTTT. Translating gives CASSLSQRATEAFF. The full variable domain, rest sourced from reference TRBV7-9 and TRBJ1-1, is DTGVSQNPRHKITKRGQNVTFRCDPISEHNRLYWYRQTLGQGPEFLTYFQNEAQLEKSRLLSDRFSAERPKGSFSTLEIQRTEQGDSAMYLCASSLSQRATEAFFGQGTRLTVV.

The chain employs TRBV12-3 or TRBV12-4 and TRBJ2-7, with D maybe TRBD2 (7 bases). The CDR3 is 14 amino acids. Trimming removed 6 bases at V and 0 bases at J, with 12 bases between. The CDR3 reads CASSTGTNSYEQYF. CDR3 in DNA: TGTGCCAGCAGCACAGGGACTAACTCCTACGAGCAGTACTTC.

On this clonotype itself: A much more abundant neighbour one base away suggests this may be a read error. The CDR3 region has the DNA TGCAGTGCTAGAGATAGCGGGAGAGAGACCCAGCACTTC. The encoded protein is CSARDSGRETQHF. This chain links TRBV20-1 with TRBJ2-5, with TRBD2 matching over 9 bases. This CDR3 has 13 amino acids. Germline V lookup: CDR1 DFQATT, CDR2 SNEGSKA (reference sequence).

The chain recombines TRBV6-1 with TRBJ2-1, with TRBD2 identical over 7 bases. Germline V gene lookup returns CDR1 MNHNS and CDR2 SASEGT. The CDR3 covers 13 residues. The trim removed 8 bases at V and 5 bases at J, leaving 6 bases unmatched. In nucleotides, the CDR3 is TGTGCCAGCGAAGCGGGGCATAACAATGAGCAGTTCTTC. Its protein is CASEAGHNNEQFF.

This chain joins TRBV12-3 or TRBV12-4 and TRBJ2-3; possible D gene TRBD1, 6 bases. Trimming removed 1 base from V and 4 bases from J, with 9 bases in between. This CDR3 has 14 residues. CDR3 DNA sequence: TGTGCCAGCAGTTTAGGGGGGCCCCCAGATACGCAGTATTTT. As protein: CASSLGGPPDTQYF.

This clonotype occurred many times. This chain joins TRBV20-1 and TRBJ2-3; a possible D gene is TRBD1 (6 bases). Germline assignment: CDR1 DFQATT and CDR2 SNEGSKA (reference sequence). Trimming removed 6 bases from V and 0 bases from J, with 16 bases in between. This CDR3 contains 15 residues. Written as DNA, the CDR3 is TGCAGTGCCCCCTTAGGGGGAGCTAGCACAGATACGCAGTATTTT. It is translated as CSAPLGGASTDTQYF.

Written as DNA, the CDR3 is TGTGCCAGCACGCCCTTTACCACCGGGGAAGGCTACACCTTC. This translates into CASTPFTTGEGYTF. The chain has TRBV3-1 and TRBJ1-2, with D hard to call. The CDR3 totals 14 residues. With 7 bases removed from V and 8 bases from J, the gap between germline ends came to 20 bases. Germline loops: CDR1 LGHDT, CDR2 YNNKEL (reference sequence).

CDR3 protein: CSGKTPSRGAFF. The CDR3 nucleotides read TGCAGTGGAAAGACACCTTCCCGAGGAGCTTTCTTT. This chain links TRBV20-1 with TRBJ1-1, with D hard to call. Trimming shortened V by 7 bases and J by 10 bases, and 19 bases separated the two germline ends. Per germline, CDR1 DFQATT and CDR2 SNEGSKA (reference sequence). CDR3 length: 12 amino acids.

There are many counts of this clonotype. This chain joins TRBV5-1 and TRBJ2-3; 8 bases line up with TRBD2. Germline V gene lookup returns CDR1 SGHRS and CDR2 YFSETQ. The CDR3 length is 16 residues. V lost 5 bases and J lost 0; bases outside the gene matches: 8. The CDR3 is CASSLAGHLSTDTQYF. CDR3 nucleotide sequence: TGCGCCAGCAGTTTAGCGGGGCATCTTAGCACAGATACGCAGTATTTT.

In this sample, this clonotype turned up many times. The chain carries TRBV28 and TRBJ2-2; D possibly corresponds to TRBD2 (5 bases). Germline CDR1 reads MDHEN; CDR2 reads SYDVKM. Trimming stripped 3 bases from V and 1 base from J, with 9 bases between. CDR3 length: 15 amino acids. The CDR3 loop reads CASSFGGRNTGELFF. As DNA, the CDR3 is TGTGCCAGCAGTTTTGGTGGGAGGAACACCGGGGAGCTGTTTTTT.

This clonotype has at least ten counts. The rearrangement joins TRBV28 to TRBJ2-3, with unresolved D. Germline CDR1 reads MDHEN; CDR2 reads SYDVKM. Trimming pared 2 bases from V and 4 bases from J, leaving 7 bases between. The CDR3 loop spans 13 amino acids. The CDR3 nucleotides read TGTGCCAGCAGTTTAGTTTTCTCAGATACGCAGTATTTT. This sequence encodes CASSLVFSDTQYF.

This clonotype was counted many times. This sequence joins TRBV5-1 and TRBJ2-1; 10 nucleotides agree with TRBD2. CDR1 is SGHRS and CDR2 is YFSETQ in the germline V gene. Trimming took 4 bases from V and 3 from J; bases not matched to a gene: 10. The CDR3 loop spans 17 amino acids. The CDR3 nucleotides read TGCGCCAGCAGCCCCCAGGTCCTAGCGGGAGTCTACAATGAGCAGTTCTTC. This encodes CASSPQVLAGVYNEQFF.

This clonotype was observed at least ten times. The rearrangement uses TRBV24-1 and TRBJ2-2; D remains unclear. The CDR3 is 16 amino acids. Trimming took off 2 bases at V and 5 bases at J, with 14 bases between the two ends. CDR1 is KGHDR, CDR2 SFDVKD, per germline. DNA of the CDR3: TGTGCCACCAGTGATTGGGTGGCGCCGGATACCGGGGAGCTGTTTTTT. This codes for CATSDWVAPDTGELFF.

There are many counts of this clonotype. The chain has TRBV19 and TRBJ1-2, with D possibly TRBD1 on 5 matching bases. The CDR3 spans 13 residues. The germline V gene has CDR1 LNHDA and CDR2 SQIVND (reference sequence). Trimming pared 3 bases from V and 5 bases from J, leaving 10 bases between. Written as DNA, the CDR3 is TGTGCCAGTAGTATCGGGCAGGGTTATGGCTACACCTTC. Protein: CASSIGQGYGYTF.

This clonotype was detected ten times or more. This chain connects TRBV20-1 to TRBJ1-2; D is possibly TRBD1 (5 bases). CDR3 length equals 15 residues. Trimming left V 6 bases short and J 3 bases short, with 20 bases between. Germline V gene sequence: CDR1 DFQATT, CDR2 SNEGSKA (reference sequence). CDR3 sequence (DNA): TGCAGTGCCGGAGGACCTGGGACCGCCGACTATGGCTACACCTTC. It translates to CSAGGPGTADYGYTF.